This T cell receptor (beta chain) is from a study of spatial heterogeneity in lung cancer. In the study overall: Sequences of the beta chain were consistently detected in greater numbers than alpha-chain sequences. The study's findings and limits: It was found that expanded intratumoral alpha and beta TCR counts tracked tumor mutation counts. Coverage of tumor T cells, by estimate, reached around 7.6% for alpha chains and about 14% for beta chains.

MiXCR was run by TCRdb on the 5' RACE reads, yielding one entry per CDR3 protein. The repertoire has about 4,000 distinct CDR3 sequences, about two fifths of them found once; the top ten carry around 32%. In its sample, this clonotype ranks as medium-sized. The target antigen is unknown. Time point in this sample: sample taken at primary tumor resection. CDR3 size: 14 residues. J gave up 3 bases and V 5 bases, and 4 bases lay outside the gene matches. CDR1 and CDR2 (germline): MNHEY, SVGAGI. The chain combines TRBV6-5 with TRBJ1-3, with TRBD1 matching over 7 bases. This sequence was found in a male donor with early-stage non-small cell lung cancer. The material was lung tumor tissue, obtained at surgery. CDR3 sequence reads: CASSRQGSGNTIYF. CDR3 nucleotides: TGTGCCAGCAGTAGACAGGGTAGTGGAAACACCATATATTTT.